A selection of T cell receptor beta chains follows, all from one sample in a study of human T cells and chemical hapten exposure. TCRdb processed the RACE reads anew with MiXCR; each CDR3 protein has one entry. The sample lists about 350,000 distinct CDR3 sequences, roughly 6% occurring once. Sequenced material: whole blood, taken in connection with sensitization to the hapten diphenylcyclopropenone (DPC). The source of these receptors is a woman younger than 30 with alopecia areata. Some clones in this sample may be carry-over from other donors' samples. Each CDR3 is given with its conserved first and last residue. The order of the fields is CDR3 length, clone size, J gene, V gene, D gene, CDR3 protein, CDR3 DNA. D genes are given only for firm matches. A clone size is listed for some rows: how often the clone was seen (once, few, many), or a class if it is expanded.

CDR3 length: 13
clone size: .
J gene: TRBJ2-2
V gene: TRBV5-1
D gene: .
CDR3 protein: CASSLGTTGELFF
CDR3 DNA: TGCGCCAGCAGCCTAGGGACGACCGGGGAGCTGTTTTTT

CDR3 length: 15
clone size: many
J gene: TRBJ2-3
V gene: TRBV29-1
D gene: .
CDR3 protein: CSVETSGRGADTQYF
CDR3 DNA: TGCAGCGTTGAAACAAGCGGCAGGGGGGCAGATACGCAGTATTTT

CDR3 length: 13
clone size: .
J gene: TRBJ2-2
V gene: TRBV6-4
D gene: .
CDR3 protein: CASSREGTGELFF
CDR3 DNA: TGTGCCAGCTCTCGGGAAGGAACCGGGGAGCTGTTTTTT

CDR3 length: 16
clone size: many
J gene: TRBJ1-1
V gene: TRBV6-5
D gene: .
CDR3 protein: CASNLRAGRKNTEAFF
CDR3 DNA: TGTGCCAGCAACCTACGCGCTGGACGGAAAAACACTGAAGCTTTCTTT

CDR3 length: 17
clone size: many
J gene: TRBJ2-5
V gene: TRBV3-1
D gene: TRBD2
CDR3 protein: CASSQGGLAEYQETQYF
CDR3 DNA: TGTGCCAGCAGCCAAGGAGGACTAGCGGAGTACCAAGAGACCCAGTACTTC

CDR3 length: 15
clone size: many
J gene: TRBJ1-2
V gene: TRBV10-3
D gene: TRBD1
CDR3 protein: CAISESAGTGLLLIF
CDR3 DNA: TGTGCCATCAGTGAGTCCGCCGGGACAGGGTTACTTCTGATCTTC

CDR3 length: 15
clone size: few
J gene: TRBJ1-5
V gene: TRBV18
D gene: .
CDR3 protein: CASSPGQGPNQPQHF
CDR3 DNA: TGTGCCAGCTCACCTGGGCAGGGACCCAATCAGCCCCAGCATTTT

CDR3 length: 16
clone size: few
J gene: TRBJ1-3
V gene: TRBV11-2
D gene: .
CDR3 protein: CASSLRGQGSGNTIYF
CDR3 DNA: TGTGCCAGCAGCTTAAGAGGGCAGGGCTCTGGAAACACCATATATTTT

CDR3 length: 15
clone size: few
J gene: TRBJ2-3
V gene: TRBV3-1
D gene: TRBD2
CDR3 protein: CASSQGDYYTDTQYF
CDR3 DNA: TGTGCCAGCAGCCAGGGGGACTACTACACAGATACGCAGTATTTT

CDR3 length: 17
clone size: many
J gene: TRBJ1-5
V gene: TRBV6-1
D gene: .
CDR3 protein: CASSHPPGSYSNQPQHF
CDR3 DNA: TGTGCCAGCAGTCACCCTCCGGGGAGTTATAGCAATCAGCCCCAGCATTTT

CDR3 length: 13
clone size: many
J gene: TRBJ1-5
V gene: TRBV6-6
D gene: .
CDR3 protein: CASSYIGDQPQHF
CDR3 DNA: TGTGCCAGCAGTTACATCGGGGATCAGCCCCAGCATTTT

CDR3 length: 15
clone size: many
J gene: TRBJ1-1
V gene: TRBV4-1
D gene: .
CDR3 protein: CASSQEGVMNTEAFF
CDR3 DNA: TGCGCCAGCAGCCAAGAAGGCGTTATGAACACTGAAGCTTTCTTT

CDR3 length: 13
clone size: few
J gene: TRBJ2-7
V gene: TRBV11-1
D gene: .
CDR3 protein: CASSPQRDYEQYF
CDR3 DNA: TGTGCCAGCAGCCCACAGAGGGACTACGAGCAGTACTTC

CDR3 length: 12
clone size: many
J gene: TRBJ1-1
V gene: TRBV20-1
D gene: .
CDR3 protein: CSARGGDTEAFF
CDR3 DNA: TGCAGTGCTAGAGGGGGGGACACTGAAGCTTTCTTT

CDR3 length: 15
clone size: .
J gene: TRBJ1-1
V gene: TRBV4-1
D gene: .
CDR3 protein: CASSQALLPNTEAFF
CDR3 DNA: TGCGCCAGCAGCCAAGCCCTACTTCCGAACACTGAAGCTTTCTTT

CDR3 length: 18
clone size: few
J gene: TRBJ2-7
V gene: TRBV4-1
D gene: TRBD2
CDR3 protein: CASSQEFGAGDLWYEQYF
CDR3 DNA: TGCGCCAGCAGCCAAGAATTTGGCGCGGGGGACCTTTGGTACGAGCAGTACTTC

CDR3 length: 16
clone size: .
J gene: TRBJ1-5
V gene: TRBV7-2
D gene: .
CDR3 protein: CASSINSFHSNQPQHF
CDR3 DNA: TGTGCCAGCAGCATCAATAGCTTTCATAGCAATCAGCCCCAGCATTTT

CDR3 length: 13
clone size: .
J gene: TRBJ1-5
V gene: TRBV10-3
D gene: .
CDR3 protein: CAISESLYQPQHF
CDR3 DNA: TGTGCCATCAGTGAGTCGTTGTATCAGCCCCAGCATTTT

CDR3 length: 16
clone size: many
J gene: TRBJ1-1
V gene: TRBV11-2
D gene: .
CDR3 protein: CASSLGARRLNTEAFF
CDR3 DNA: TGTGCCAGCAGCTTAGGGGCGCGACGGTTGAACACTGAAGCTTTCTTT

CDR3 length: 13
clone size: .
J gene: TRBJ2-7
V gene: TRBV11-1
D gene: .
CDR3 protein: CASTTDTSYEQYF
CDR3 DNA: TGTGCCAGCACCACGGACACCTCCTACGAGCAGTACTTC

CDR3 length: 12
clone size: many
J gene: TRBJ2-1
V gene: TRBV2
D gene: .
CDR3 protein: CASSAQVNEQFF
CDR3 DNA: TGTGCCAGCAGTGCACAGGTCAATGAGCAGTTCTTC

CDR3 length: 15
clone size: many
J gene: TRBJ1-6
V gene: TRBV6-1
D gene: TRBD1
CDR3 protein: CASSGQGEGSSPLHF
CDR3 DNA: TGTGCCAGCAGTGGACAGGGTGAAGGAAGTTCACCCCTCCACTTT

CDR3 length: 16
clone size: few
J gene: TRBJ1-6
V gene: TRBV2
D gene: TRBD1
CDR3 protein: CATRRPPGTGYSPLHF
CDR3 DNA: TGTGCCACCAGACGGCCCCCTGGGACAGGGTATTCACCCCTCCACTTT

CDR3 length: 13
clone size: few
J gene: TRBJ2-2
V gene: TRBV12-5
D gene: .
CDR3 protein: CASGLVGGGELFF
CDR3 DNA: TGTGCTAGTGGTTTAGTCGGCGGCGGGGAGCTGTTTTTT

CDR3 length: 15
clone size: .
J gene: TRBJ2-7
V gene: TRBV3-1
D gene: TRBD1
CDR3 protein: CASSPGQGVLYEQYF
CDR3 DNA: TGTGCCAGCAGCCCGGGACAGGGGGTCCTCTACGAGCAGTACTTC

CDR3 length: 14
clone size: many
J gene: TRBJ1-6
V gene: TRBV27
D gene: .
CDR3 protein: CASSPLTGGRPLHF
CDR3 DNA: TGTGCCAGCAGTCCTTTAACGGGGGGAAGACCCCTCCACTTT

CDR3 length: 16
clone size: many
J gene: TRBJ2-3
V gene: TRBV20-1
D gene: .
CDR3 protein: CSARPLPGGRRDTQYF
CDR3 DNA: TGCAGTGCTAGACCTCTCCCCGGGGGCCGCAGAGATACGCAGTATTTT

CDR3 length: 19
clone size: few
J gene: TRBJ2-7
V gene: TRBV3-1
D gene: .
CDR3 protein: CASSPGLKSSLGGSYEQYF
CDR3 DNA: TGTGCCAGCAGCCCCGGACTGAAGAGTAGTTTGGGCGGCTCCTACGAGCAGTACTTC

CDR3 length: 15
clone size: few
J gene: TRBJ1-2
V gene: TRBV20-1
D gene: .
CDR3 protein: CSAPFPHDTNYGYTF
CDR3 DNA: TGCAGTGCCCCATTCCCTCACGACACGAACTATGGCTACACCTTC

CDR3 length: 13
clone size: .
J gene: TRBJ1-2
V gene: TRBV6-5
D gene: .
CDR3 protein: CASRPDGYYGYTF
CDR3 DNA: TGTGCCAGCAGGCCCGACGGGTACTATGGCTACACCTTC

CDR3 length: 13
clone size: .
J gene: TRBJ1-2
V gene: TRBV3-1
D gene: TRBD1
CDR3 protein: CASSPGQGWGYTF
CDR3 DNA: TGTGCCAGCAGCCCCGGACAGGGGTGGGGCTACACCTTC

CDR3 length: 15
clone size: .
J gene: TRBJ1-3
V gene: TRBV9
D gene: TRBD1
CDR3 protein: CASSEGTGSGNTIYF
CDR3 DNA: TGTGCCAGCAGCGAGGGGACAGGTTCAGGAAACACCATATATTTT

CDR3 length: 12
clone size: .
J gene: TRBJ2-2
V gene: TRBV7-9
D gene: .
CDR3 protein: CASKGGTGELFF
CDR3 DNA: TGTGCCAGCAAGGGGGGCACCGGGGAGCTGTTTTTT

CDR3 length: 14
clone size: many
J gene: TRBJ1-6
V gene: TRBV6-5
D gene: .
CDR3 protein: CASRTPGDNSPLHF
CDR3 DNA: TGTGCCAGCAGAACGCCCGGAGATAATTCACCCCTCCACTTT

CDR3 length: 15
clone size: .
J gene: TRBJ2-1
V gene: TRBV4-2
D gene: TRBD1
CDR3 protein: CASSQVGGQGNEQFF
CDR3 DNA: TGTGCCAGCAGCCAAGTGGGGGGACAGGGCAATGAGCAGTTCTTC

CDR3 length: 14
clone size: few
J gene: TRBJ2-2
V gene: TRBV2
D gene: .
CDR3 protein: CASSESRWAGELFF
CDR3 DNA: TGTGCCAGCAGTGAAAGCAGATGGGCCGGGGAGCTGTTTTTT

CDR3 length: 13
clone size: few
J gene: TRBJ2-1
V gene: TRBV7-2
D gene: .
CDR3 protein: CASSLIGVNEQFF
CDR3 DNA: TGTGCCAGCAGCTTAATTGGGGTCAATGAGCAGTTCTTC

CDR3 length: 13
clone size: few
J gene: TRBJ2-3
V gene: TRBV5-6
D gene: .
CDR3 protein: CASSLDMRHRTYF
CDR3 DNA: TGTGCCAGCAGCTTGGATATGCGGCACAGGACGTATTTT

CDR3 length: 15
clone size: many
J gene: TRBJ1-3
V gene: TRBV7-2
D gene: .
CDR3 protein: CASSSMTASGNTIYF
CDR3 DNA: TGTGCCAGCAGCTCAATGACAGCCTCTGGAAACACCATATATTTT

CDR3 length: 13
clone size: few
J gene: TRBJ2-3
V gene: TRBV6-2/TRBV6-3
D gene: TRBD1
CDR3 protein: CASAARGPDTQYF
CDR3 DNA: TGTGCCAGCGCAGCCAGGGGGCCAGATACGCAGTATTTT

CDR3 length: 13
clone size: many
J gene: TRBJ2-6
V gene: TRBV29-1
D gene: .
CDR3 protein: CSVTGTGANVLTF
CDR3 DNA: TGCAGCGTTACAGGTACTGGGGCCAACGTCCTGACTTTC

CDR3 length: 14
clone size: many
J gene: TRBJ2-4
V gene: TRBV10-3
D gene: .
CDR3 protein: CAISEYDPMGIQYF
CDR3 DNA: TGTGCCATCAGTGAGTACGACCCGATGGGGATTCAGTACTTC

CDR3 length: 15
clone size: many
J gene: TRBJ2-3
V gene: TRBV9
D gene: TRBD2
CDR3 protein: CASSGTSGVTDTQYF
CDR3 DNA: TGTGCCAGCAGTGGGACTAGCGGGGTTACAGATACGCAGTATTTT

CDR3 length: 14
clone size: few
J gene: TRBJ1-6
V gene: TRBV15
D gene: .
CDR3 protein: CATSSRGGNSPLHF
CDR3 DNA: TGTGCCACCAGCTCTAGGGGGGGGAATTCACCCCTCCACTTT

CDR3 length: 15
clone size: once
J gene: TRBJ2-3
V gene: TRBV29-1
D gene: .
CDR3 protein: CSVEGAGGSTDTQYF
CDR3 DNA: TGCAGCGTTGAGGGGGCCGGGGGAAGCACAGATACGCAGTATTTT

CDR3 length: 14
clone size: medium-sized
J gene: TRBJ1-3
V gene: TRBV28
D gene: .
CDR3 protein: CASNPLGLGNTIYF
CDR3 DNA: TGTGCCAGCAACCCACTGGGGTTAGGAAACACCATATATTTT

CDR3 length: 17
clone size: .
J gene: TRBJ2-7
V gene: TRBV12-3/TRBV12-4
D gene: TRBD2
CDR3 protein: CASSWASGGALRSEQYF
CDR3 DNA: TGTGCCAGCAGTTGGGCTAGCGGGGGGGCTTTGAGAAGCGAGCAGTACTTC

CDR3 length: 14
clone size: many
J gene: TRBJ1-5
V gene: TRBV2
D gene: TRBD1
CDR3 protein: CASSSDRVGQPQHF
CDR3 DNA: TGTGCCAGCAGTAGCGACAGGGTCGGACAGCCCCAGCATTTT

CDR3 length: 17
clone size: many
J gene: TRBJ1-1
V gene: TRBV6-2/TRBV6-3
D gene: .
CDR3 protein: CASSSLHSGRANTEAFF
CDR3 DNA: TGTGCCAGCAGTTCCTTACACTCGGGACGGGCGAACACTGAAGCTTTCTTT

CDR3 length: 13
clone size: many
J gene: TRBJ1-1
V gene: TRBV20-1
D gene: TRBD1
CDR3 protein: CKAQGASDTEAFF
CDR3 DNA: TGCAAGGCACAGGGGGCATCGGACACTGAAGCTTTCTTT

CDR3 length: 14
clone size: .
J gene: TRBJ2-1
V gene: TRBV5-4
D gene: .
CDR3 protein: CASSLMTGPNEQFF
CDR3 DNA: TGTGCCAGCAGCTTAATGACAGGCCCCAATGAGCAGTTCTTC

CDR3 length: 19
clone size: many
J gene: TRBJ1-5
V gene: TRBV6-2/TRBV6-3
D gene: TRBD1
CDR3 protein: CASSYRPDRATYSNQPQHF
CDR3 DNA: TGTGCCAGCAGTTATCGTCCCGACAGGGCCACCTATAGCAATCAGCCCCAGCATTTT

CDR3 length: 13
clone size: few
J gene: TRBJ2-3
V gene: TRBV6-1
D gene: .
CDR3 protein: CASRDFIIYTQYF
CDR3 DNA: TGTGCCAGCAGAGACTTTATAATTTATACGCAGTATTTT

CDR3 length: 16
clone size: few
J gene: TRBJ2-2
V gene: TRBV6-1
D gene: TRBD1
CDR3 protein: CASSPGQGAMTGELFF
CDR3 DNA: TGTGCCAGCAGTCCGGGACAGGGGGCGATGACCGGGGAGCTGTTTTTT